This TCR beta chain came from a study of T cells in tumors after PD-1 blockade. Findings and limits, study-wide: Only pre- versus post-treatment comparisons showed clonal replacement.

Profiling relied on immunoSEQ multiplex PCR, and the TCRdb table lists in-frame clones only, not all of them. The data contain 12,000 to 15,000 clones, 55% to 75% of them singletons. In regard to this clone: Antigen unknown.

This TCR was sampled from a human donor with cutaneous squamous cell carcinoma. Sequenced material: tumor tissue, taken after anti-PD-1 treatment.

The CDR3 DNA reads as TGTGCCAGCAGCGTGGGACTAGCGGGAGCTAGCAATGAGCAGTTCTTC. This codes for CASSVGLAGASNEQFF. The chain uses TRBV9 and TRBJ2-1, with 14 bases aligning to TRBD2. Germline values: CDR1 SGDLS, CDR2 YYNGEE. The junction had 4 bases not matched to a gene; V was cut back by 2 bases and J by 6 bases. This CDR3 has 16 amino acids.